This paragraph covers one T cell receptor beta chain sequence. This clonotype was picked up a small number of times. The target of this receptor is not known. Base quality data are lacking; no much larger clone is found one base away. Sequencing relied on an Illumina NovaSeq 6000. TCRalpha and TCRbeta cDNA libraries were built by 5'RACE with constant-segment primers, adding sample barcodes and unique molecular identifiers. Trizol reagent was used to extract RNA from every sample. The libraries were amplified in two PCR steps, and the second step added a second sample barcode and Illumina TruSeq adapters. Libraries were sequenced on an Illumina NovaSeq with 2 x 150 bp paired-end reads. The original methods were these. Reads were demultiplexed and collapsed into UMI-guided consensus sequences with migec v1.2.7. With mixcr v2.1.11, UMI consensuses were aligned to TRA and TRB V and J templates and assembled into clonotypes. A clonotype was counted as expanded or contracted only if both edgeR and NoisET called the change significant, with noise models trained on biological replicates. For edgeR calls, the thresholds were a false discovery rate-adjusted p below 0.01 and a log2 fold-change of 1. As an exploratory analysis of dynamics, max-normalized trajectories of the 1000 most abundant clonotypes were examined with PCA combined with hierarchical clustering. The CD4 or CD8 phenotype of responding clones was assigned using the separately sequenced CD4+ and CD8+ repertoires. The raw public reads went through TCRdb reprocessing: fastp at Q25, MiXCR clone calling, in-frame beta chains kept. Here each entry gathers all rows of one CDR3 protein and keeps the most common genes and DNA. The V and J calls follow TCRdb's processing rather than the paper's. The sample has under 600,000 distinct CDR3 sequences on record, roughly a fifth of them singletons. The top ten constitute under 8.5% of the sample.

These data are taken from a study of T-cell memory formation after mild COVID-19 (dated by TCRdb to the early 2020s). Regarding the complete study: Most TCR sequence clusters were specific to one of the two donors. In two donors, T-cell clones that expanded and contracted after mild COVID-19 were followed by sequencing TCRalpha and TCRbeta repertoires longitudinally. The cohort comprised two young, previously healthy adult volunteers, one female and one male.

Ficoll-Paque density gradient centrifugation was the method used to isolate PBMCs. The germline V gene supplies CDR1 MNHEY and CDR2 SVGAGI. CDR3 length: 11 amino acids, cysteine to phenylalanine. Of all the DNA, just the CDR3 is kept, 33 bases in frame from base 1. V is shortened by 8 bases, J by 3 bases, and the region joining them spans 5 bases. Overall results and qualifications from the work: The study included only a couple of mild cases, and larger cohorts that include severe cases with pre-infection samples were judged to be necessary. Whether the second-wave clones peaking on day 37 were SARS-CoV-2 specific was not confirmed. Contracting CD4+ clones were located mainly in the CM and EM memory subsets, whereas CD8+ clones were found to be enriched in EMRA. Some responding clones were detected in pre-infection memory, suggesting pre-existing cross-reactive memory T cells joined the SARS-CoV-2 response. Clones contracting from day 15 to 85 had balanced CD4/CD8 phenotypes, while a second wave expanding from day 15 to 37 was biased towards CD4+.

The TCR was taken from an adult woman who had mild COVID-19 (a few samples of this study predate the infection). The sample titles of this study are shuffled in the database, so cell type and time point are left out; the donor was told from shared clones. Sequenced input: PBMCs or a T cell subset sorted from them (not recorded which). Recombination connected TRBV6-5 to TRBJ1-3; the D gene remains uncertain. The CDR3 loop reads CASQGGNTIYF. DNA sequence: TGTGCCAGCCAAGGTGGAAACACCATATATTTT.